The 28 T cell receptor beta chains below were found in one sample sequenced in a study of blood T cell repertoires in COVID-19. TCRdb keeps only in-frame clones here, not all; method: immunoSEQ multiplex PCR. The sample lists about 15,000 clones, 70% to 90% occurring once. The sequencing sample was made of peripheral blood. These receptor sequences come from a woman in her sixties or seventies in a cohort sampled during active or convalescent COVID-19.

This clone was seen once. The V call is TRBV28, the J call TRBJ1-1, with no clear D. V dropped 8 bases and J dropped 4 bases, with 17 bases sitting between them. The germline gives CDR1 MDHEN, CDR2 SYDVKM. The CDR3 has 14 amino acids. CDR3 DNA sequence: TGTGCCAGCTCGGAGGGCGTTTGGGGCACTGAAGCTTTCTTT. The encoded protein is CASSEGVWGTEAFF.

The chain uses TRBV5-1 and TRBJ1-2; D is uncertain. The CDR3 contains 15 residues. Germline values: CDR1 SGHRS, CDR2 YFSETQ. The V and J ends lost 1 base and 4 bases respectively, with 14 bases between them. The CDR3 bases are TGCGCCAGCAGCTTGTCCGCAGGACTTGGCTATGGCTACACCTTC. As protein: CASSLSAGLGYGYTF.

The CDR3 DNA reads TGTGCCAGCATCGGTGACCGGGGTGAGCTGTTTTTT. This gives the protein CASIGDRGELFF. This rearrangement joins TRBV2 to TRBJ2-2; tentative D call: TRBD2 (5 bases). Germline CDR1 and CDR2: SNHLY and FYNNEI. The CDR3 contains 12 residues. Trimming took 7 bases from V and 11 from J, leaving 14 bases between them.

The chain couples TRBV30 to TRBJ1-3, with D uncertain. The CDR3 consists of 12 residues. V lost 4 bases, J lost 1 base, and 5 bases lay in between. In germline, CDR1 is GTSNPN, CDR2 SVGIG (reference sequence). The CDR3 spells CAWTYSGNTIYF. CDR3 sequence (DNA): TGTGCCTGGACCTATTCTGGAAACACCATATATTTT. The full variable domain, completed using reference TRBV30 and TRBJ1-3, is SQTIHQWPATLVQPVGSPLSLECTVEGTSNPNLYWYRQAAGRGLQLLFYSVGIGQISSEVPQNLSASRPQDRQFILSSKKLLLSDSGFYLCAWTYSGNTIYFGEGSWLTVV.

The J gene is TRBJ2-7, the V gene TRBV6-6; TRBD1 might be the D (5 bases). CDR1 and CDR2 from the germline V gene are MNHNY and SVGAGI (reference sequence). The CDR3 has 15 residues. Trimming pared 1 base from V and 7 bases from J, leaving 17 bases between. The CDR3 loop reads CASSYFRTLGLEQYF. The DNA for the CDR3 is TGTGCCAGCAGTTACTTCCGGACATTGGGTTTGGAGCAGTACTTC.

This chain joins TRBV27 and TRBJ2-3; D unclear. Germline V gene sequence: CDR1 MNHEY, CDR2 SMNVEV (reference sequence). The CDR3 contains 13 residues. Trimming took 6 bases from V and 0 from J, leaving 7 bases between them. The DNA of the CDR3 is TGTGCCAGCAGGGTTACTAGCACAGATACGCAGTATTTT. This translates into CASRVTSTDTQYF.

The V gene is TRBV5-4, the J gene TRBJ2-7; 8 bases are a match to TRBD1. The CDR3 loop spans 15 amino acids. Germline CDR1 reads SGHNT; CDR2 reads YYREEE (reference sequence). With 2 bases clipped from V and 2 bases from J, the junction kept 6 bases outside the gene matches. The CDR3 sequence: CASSLPGTGTYEQYF. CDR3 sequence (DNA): TGTGCCAGCAGCTTACCCGGGACAGGTACCTACGAGCAGTACTTC.

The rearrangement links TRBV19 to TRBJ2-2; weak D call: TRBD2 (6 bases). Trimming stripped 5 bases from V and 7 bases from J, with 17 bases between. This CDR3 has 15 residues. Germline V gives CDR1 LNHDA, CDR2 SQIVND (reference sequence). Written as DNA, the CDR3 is TGTGCCAGTAGTCAAGGCGGGATTGGAAACGGGGAGCTGTTTTTT. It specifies CASSQGGIGNGELFF. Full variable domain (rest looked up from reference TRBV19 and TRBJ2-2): DGGITQSPKYLFRKEGQNVTLSCEQNLNHDAMYWYRQDPGQGLRLIYYSQIVNDFQKGDIAEGYSVSREKKESFPLTVTSAQKNPTAFYLCASSQGGIGNGELFFGEGSRLTVL.

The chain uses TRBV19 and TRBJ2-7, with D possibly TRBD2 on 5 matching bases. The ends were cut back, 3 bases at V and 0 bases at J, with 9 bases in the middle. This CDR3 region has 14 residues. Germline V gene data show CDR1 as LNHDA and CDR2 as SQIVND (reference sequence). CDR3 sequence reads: CASSISGSSYEQYF. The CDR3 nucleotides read TGTGCCAGTAGTATCTCGGGGAGCTCCTACGAGCAGTACTTC.

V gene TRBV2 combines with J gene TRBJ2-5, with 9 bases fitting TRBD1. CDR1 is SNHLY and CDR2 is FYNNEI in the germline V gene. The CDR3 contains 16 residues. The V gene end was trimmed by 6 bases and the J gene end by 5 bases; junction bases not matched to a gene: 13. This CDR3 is CASREQGARLRETQYF. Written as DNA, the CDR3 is TGTGCCAGCAGGGAACAGGGGGCCCGTTTAAGGGAGACCCAGTACTTC.

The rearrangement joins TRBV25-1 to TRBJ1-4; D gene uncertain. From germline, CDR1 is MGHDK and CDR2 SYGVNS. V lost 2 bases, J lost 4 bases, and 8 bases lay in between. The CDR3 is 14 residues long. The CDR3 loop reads CASSEQVLNEKLFF. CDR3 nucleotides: TGTGCCAGCAGTGAACAGGTCCTTAATGAAAAACTGTTTTTT.

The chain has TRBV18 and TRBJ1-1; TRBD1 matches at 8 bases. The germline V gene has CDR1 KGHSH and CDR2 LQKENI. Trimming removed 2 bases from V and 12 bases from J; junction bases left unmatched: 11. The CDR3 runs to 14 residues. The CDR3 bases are TGTGCCAGCTCACCAAACGCGCAGGGGGCTAAATCTTTCTTT. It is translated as CASSPNAQGAKSFF.

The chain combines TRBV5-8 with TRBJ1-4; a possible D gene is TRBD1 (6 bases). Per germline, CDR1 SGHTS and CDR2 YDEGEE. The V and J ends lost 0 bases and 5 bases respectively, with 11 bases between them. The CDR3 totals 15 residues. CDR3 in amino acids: CASSLGGGLNEKLFF. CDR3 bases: TGTGCCAGCAGCTTGGGCGGGGGCTTAAATGAAAAACTGTTTTTT. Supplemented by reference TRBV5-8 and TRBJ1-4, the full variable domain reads EAGVTQSPTHLIKTRGQQATLRCSPISGHTSVYWYQQALGLGLQFLLWYDEGEERNRGNFPPRFSGRQFPNYSSELNVNALELEDSALYLCASSLGGGLNEKLFFGSGTQLSVL.

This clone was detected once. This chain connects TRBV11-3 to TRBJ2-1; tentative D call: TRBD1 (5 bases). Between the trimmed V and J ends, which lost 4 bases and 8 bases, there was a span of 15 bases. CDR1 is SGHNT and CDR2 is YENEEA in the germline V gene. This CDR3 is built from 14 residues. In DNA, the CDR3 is TGTGCCAGCAGCTCCCGACACGGCAGGGATGAGCAGTTCTTC. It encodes CASSSRHGRDEQFF.

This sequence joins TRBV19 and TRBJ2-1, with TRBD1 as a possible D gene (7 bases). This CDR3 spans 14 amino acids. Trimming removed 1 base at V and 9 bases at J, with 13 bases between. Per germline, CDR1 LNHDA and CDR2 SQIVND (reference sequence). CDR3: CASSIVGGGAEQFF. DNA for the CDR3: TGTGCCAGTAGTATAGTAGGAGGGGGCGCTGAGCAGTTCTTC.

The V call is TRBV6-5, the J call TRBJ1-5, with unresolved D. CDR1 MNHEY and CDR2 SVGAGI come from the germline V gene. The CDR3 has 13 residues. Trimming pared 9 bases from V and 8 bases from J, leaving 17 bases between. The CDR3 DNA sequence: TGTGCCAGTTCTCCGGGGATGAGGGAGCCCCAGCATTTT. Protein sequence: CASSPGMREPQHF.

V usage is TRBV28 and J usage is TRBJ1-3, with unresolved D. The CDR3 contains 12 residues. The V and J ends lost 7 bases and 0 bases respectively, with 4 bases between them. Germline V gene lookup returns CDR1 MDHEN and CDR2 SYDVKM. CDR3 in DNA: TGTGCCAGCACAGGCTCTGGAAACACCATATATTTT. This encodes CASTGSGNTIYF.

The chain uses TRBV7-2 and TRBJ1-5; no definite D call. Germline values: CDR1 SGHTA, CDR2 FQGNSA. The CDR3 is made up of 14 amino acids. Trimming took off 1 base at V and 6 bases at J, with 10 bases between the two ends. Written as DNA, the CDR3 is TGTGCCAGCAGCTTAGGGGGAGGCAGTCAGCCCCAGCATTTT. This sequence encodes CASSLGGGSQPQHF.

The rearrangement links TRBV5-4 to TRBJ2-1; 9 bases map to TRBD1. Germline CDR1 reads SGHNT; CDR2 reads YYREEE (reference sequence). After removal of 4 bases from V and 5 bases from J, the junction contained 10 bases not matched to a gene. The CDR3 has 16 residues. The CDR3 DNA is TGTGCCAGCAGCCCAGGGGGGACAGGGTACAACAATGAGCAGTTCTTC. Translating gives CASSPGGTGYNNEQFF.

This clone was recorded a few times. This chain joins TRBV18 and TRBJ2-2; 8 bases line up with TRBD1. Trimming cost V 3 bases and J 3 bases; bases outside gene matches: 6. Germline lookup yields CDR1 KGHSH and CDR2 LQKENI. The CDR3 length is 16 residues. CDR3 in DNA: TGTGCCAGCTCACCTCTGGGACAGGTCTACACCGGGGAGCTGTTTTTT. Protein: CASSPLGQVYTGELFF. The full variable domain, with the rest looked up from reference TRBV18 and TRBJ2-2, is NAGVMQNPRHLVRRRGQEARLRCSPMKGHSHVYWYRQLPEEGLKFMVYLQKENIIDESGMPKERFSAEFPKEGPSILRIQQVVRGDSAAYFCASSPLGQVYTGELFFGEGSRLTVL.

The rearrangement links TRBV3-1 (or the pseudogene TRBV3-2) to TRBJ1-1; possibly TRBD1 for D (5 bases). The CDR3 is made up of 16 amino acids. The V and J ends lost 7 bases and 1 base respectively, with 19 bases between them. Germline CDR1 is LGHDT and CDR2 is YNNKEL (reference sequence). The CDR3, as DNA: TGTGCCAGCATCCTTGGGAGGGACCCATCGAACACTGAAGCTTTCTTT. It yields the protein CASILGRDPSNTEAFF.

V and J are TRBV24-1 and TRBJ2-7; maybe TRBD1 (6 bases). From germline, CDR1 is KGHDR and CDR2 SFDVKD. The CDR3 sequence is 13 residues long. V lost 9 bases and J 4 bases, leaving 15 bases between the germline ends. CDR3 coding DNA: TGTGCCACCGCCGGGACACCGTCATACGAGCAGTACTTC. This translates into CATAGTPSYEQYF.

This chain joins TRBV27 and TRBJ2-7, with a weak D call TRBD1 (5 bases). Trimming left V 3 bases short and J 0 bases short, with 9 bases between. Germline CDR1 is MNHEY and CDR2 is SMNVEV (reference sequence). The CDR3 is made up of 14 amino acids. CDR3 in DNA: TGTGCCAGCAGTTTTAAGACAGACTCCTACGAGCAGTACTTC. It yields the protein CASSFKTDSYEQYF.

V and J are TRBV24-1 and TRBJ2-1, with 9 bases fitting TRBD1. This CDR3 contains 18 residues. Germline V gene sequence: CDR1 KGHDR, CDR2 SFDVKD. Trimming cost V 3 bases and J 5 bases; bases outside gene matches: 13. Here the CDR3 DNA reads TGTGCCACCAGTGATAGGTACAGGGGGCCTGGCGGGGACAATGAGCAGTTCTTC. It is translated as CATSDRYRGPGGDNEQFF.

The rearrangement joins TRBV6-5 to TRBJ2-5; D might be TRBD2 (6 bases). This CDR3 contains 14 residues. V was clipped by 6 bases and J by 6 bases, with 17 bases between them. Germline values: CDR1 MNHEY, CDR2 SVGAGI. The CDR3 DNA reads TGTGCCAGCAGCCAAGAGGAGGGCCTGAAGACCCAGTACTTC. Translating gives CASSQEEGLKTQYF.

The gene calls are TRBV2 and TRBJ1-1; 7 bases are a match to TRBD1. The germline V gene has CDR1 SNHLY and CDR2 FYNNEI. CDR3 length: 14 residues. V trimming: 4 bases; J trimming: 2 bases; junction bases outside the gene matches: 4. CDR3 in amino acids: CASSGQGVNTEAFF. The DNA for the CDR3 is TGTGCCAGCAGTGGCCAGGGGGTTAACACTGAAGCTTTCTTT.

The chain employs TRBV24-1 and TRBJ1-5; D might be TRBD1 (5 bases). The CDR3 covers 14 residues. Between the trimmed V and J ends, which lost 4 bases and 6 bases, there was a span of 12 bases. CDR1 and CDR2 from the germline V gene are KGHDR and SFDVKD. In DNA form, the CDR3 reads TGTGCCACCAGTGAGGGGGGGGGAGCTCAGCCCCAGCATTTT. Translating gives CATSEGGGAQPQHF.

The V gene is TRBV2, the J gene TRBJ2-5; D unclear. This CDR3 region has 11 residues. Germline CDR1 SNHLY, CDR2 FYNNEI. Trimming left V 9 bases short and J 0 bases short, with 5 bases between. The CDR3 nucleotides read TGTGCCAGACAGTACCAAGAGACCCAGTACTTC. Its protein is CARQYQETQYF.